The table lists the clone carrying this T cell receptor (beta chain) with a few counts. The data are from a study of blood T cell repertoires in COVID-19. Study-level information: Sources were T cells, B-cell-depleted T cells, or PBMCs; the material itself was cDNA or gDNA.

Only in-frame clones appear in the TCRdb table, and some are missing; sequencing was by immunoSEQ multiplex PCR. Of under 300,000 clones listed, around 84% were seen once; the top ten hold more than 1.5%. J was trimmed by 7 bases and V by 7 bases; bases with no gene match: 11. The CDR3 runs to 15 residues. The germline CDR1 and CDR2 sequences are SNHLY and FYNNEI. The source is a woman in her thirties or forties who had recovered from COVID-19. The J gene is TRBJ1-4, the V gene TRBV2; 8 bases line up with TRBD1. Sample: peripheral blood. The CDR3 spells CASNMPGGGGEKLFF. The CDR3 region has the DNA TGTGCCAGCAATATGCCAGGGGGCGGAGGTGAAAAACTGTTTTTT.